The 2 T cell receptor beta chains below come from one sample, sequenced in a study of monozygotic twins with inflammatory bowel disease. TCRdb reworked the 5' RACE reads into one entry per CDR3 protein, no DNA. The sample holds 85,000 to 110,000 distinct CDR3 sequences. Sequencing used blood. These receptor sequences come from a human donor with ulcerative colitis or Crohn's disease, or a healthy co-twin of an affected twin (not recorded which).

V gene TRBV4-3 combines with J gene TRBJ2-2; TCRdb reports TRBD2, a call that lacks DNA to check it against. The CDR3 is 15 amino acids. Germline CDR1 and CDR2: LGHNA and YSLEER. The CDR3 is CASSQVTSIAGELFF.

The V gene is TRBV27, the J gene TRBJ1-1; absent DNA, TCRdb's TRBD1 call cannot be checked. The CDR3 has 15 amino acids. CDR1 is MNHEY and CDR2 is SMNVEV in the germline V gene (reference sequence). The CDR3 here is CASSHLRGMNTEAFF.